Presented here are 2 T cell receptor beta chains from one specimen sequenced in a study of blood T cell repertoires in COVID-19. This table comes from immunoSEQ multiplex PCR, and its TCRdb copy is limited to in-frame clones, with some not included. This table holds approximately 90,000 clones, 78% found once. Sample: peripheral blood. These receptors came from a man between 65 and 79 years old with COVID-19, enrolled during active disease.

The chain employs TRBV6-5 and TRBJ2-1; 8 bases agree with TRBD2. V shed 2 bases and J 7 bases; nucleotides not matched to a gene: 7. Germline CDR1 is MNHEY and CDR2 is SVGAGI. The CDR3 covers 15 residues. The CDR3 region has the DNA TGTGCCAGCAGTTACCGAGGGACTAGTGGTAATGAGCAGTTCTTC. Protein product: CASSYRGTSGNEQFF.

The chain recombines TRBV9 with TRBJ2-3, with 14 positions matching TRBD2. The CDR3 is 17 amino acids. CDR1 SGDLS and CDR2 YYNGEE come from the germline V gene. Trimming cost V 4 bases and J 3 bases; bases outside gene matches: 7. The CDR3 sequence is CASSPGTSGGGTDTQYF. In DNA, the CDR3 is TGTGCCAGCAGCCCCGGGACTAGCGGGGGAGGAACAGATACGCAGTATTTT.